This T cell receptor (beta chain) was sequenced for a study of tumor-infiltrating lymphocytes in oesophageal squamous cell carcinoma. V dropped 3 bases and J dropped 4 bases, with 19 bases sitting between them. The CDR3 has 17 residues. The germline gives CDR1 MNHEY, CDR2 SMNVEV (reference sequence). A single record per CDR3 protein comes from TCRdb applying MiXCR to the PCR reads. The sample contains roughly 10,000 distinct CDR3 sequences, under 75% of which appear only once. The origin of this receptor is a female donor with esophageal squamous cell carcinoma. The source material was esophageal tumor tissue. The rearrangement joins TRBV27 to TRBJ2-1; D unclear. CDR3 sequence reads: CASSFDGSAPTYNEQFF. DNA of the CDR3: TGTGCCAGCAGTTTCGACGGAAGCGCCCCCACGTACAATGAGCAGTTCTTC.